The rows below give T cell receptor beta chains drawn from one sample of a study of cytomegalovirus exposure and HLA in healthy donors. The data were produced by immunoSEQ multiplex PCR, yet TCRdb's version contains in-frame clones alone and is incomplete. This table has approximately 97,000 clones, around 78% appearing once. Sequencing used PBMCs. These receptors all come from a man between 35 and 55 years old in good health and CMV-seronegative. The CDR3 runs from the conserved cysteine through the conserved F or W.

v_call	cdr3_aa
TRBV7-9	CSSSLGDRGQETQYF
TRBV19	CASSSGTGITEAFF
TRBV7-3	CASSLTGAQGARTEAFF
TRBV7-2	CASSFSGGSYEQYF
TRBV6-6	CASSYWQLEPQHF
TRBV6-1	CASSEGAGPYEQYF
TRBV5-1	CASSLVPAGDEQYF
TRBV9	CASSASPGRAFRGDYTF
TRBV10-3	CAISEYRDVSYGHTF
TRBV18	CASSRQFSNQPQHF
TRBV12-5	CASGLASQQATEAFF
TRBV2	CASAPGTPYGYTF
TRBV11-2	CASSLSGVGDTQYF
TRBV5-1	CASSSLTGTNTEAFF
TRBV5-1	CASKETGATNYGYTF
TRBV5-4	CASIPWGRAVSYEQYF
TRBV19	CASSPRTGGWTEAFF
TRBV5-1	CASSSQIIQGTGELFF
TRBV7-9	CASPDGGDSGANVLTF
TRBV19	CASSIEGPYEQYF
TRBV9	CASSASFGTPLLDEQFF
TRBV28	CASSSGQAGETQYF
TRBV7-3	CASSFGLGLQETQYF
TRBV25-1	CASSASRDRRGSYNEQFF
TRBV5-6	CASSPAGGISEQYF
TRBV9	CASSYGRGSTEAFF
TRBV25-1	CASRTGSSPLHF
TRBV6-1	CASRPGVYEQYF
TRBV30	CAWSVVTPAGPKTQYF
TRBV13	CASSLEPKREQYF
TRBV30	CAWIATGRASSSYNEQFF
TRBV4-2	CASSLGVAGEYEQYF
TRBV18	CASSPSGGVGGYTF
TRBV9	CASSVDRGMGYEQYF
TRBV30	CAWPGVGRNTEAFF
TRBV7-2	CASSVVGTAQETQYF
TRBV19	CASSTRVSGANVLTF
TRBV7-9	CAAGPGNSGNTIYF
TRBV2	CASRRETSYGYTF
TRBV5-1	CASSWDRPNTGELFF
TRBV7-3	CASRGQGNTGELFF
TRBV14	CASSPLPRSNYGYTF
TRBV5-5	CASSRSDSYEQYF